The 15 T cell receptor beta chains below come from one sample, sequenced in a study of cytomegalovirus exposure and HLA in healthy donors. PCR was performed using 60 Vbeta and 13 Jbeta primers. The data were produced by immunoSEQ multiplex PCR, yet TCRdb's version contains in-frame clones alone and is incomplete. The sample carries just under 95,000 clones, 81% recorded once. Input material: PBMCs. The source of these receptors is a human donor in good health.

This chain uses TRBV15 with TRBJ2-3; D may be TRBD1 (5 bases). This CDR3 region has 13 residues. V was cut by 2 bases and J by 4 bases, with 7 bases left in between. CDR1 is LNHNV and CDR2 is YYDKDF in the germline V gene (reference sequence). This CDR3 reads CATSRKQADTQYF. DNA of the CDR3: TGTGCCACCAGCAGAAAACAGGCAGATACGCAGTATTTT. Combining the CDR3 with reference TRBV15 and TRBJ2-3 gives the whole variable domain DAMVIQNPRYQVTQFGKPVTLSCSQTLNHNVMYWYQQKSSQAPKLLFHYYDKDFNNEADTPDNFQSRRPNTSFCFLDIRSPGLGDTAMYLCATSRKQADTQYFGPGTRLTVL.

The chain has TRBV7-2 and TRBJ1-3, with D perhaps matching TRBD1 (6 bases). V was shortened by 5 bases and J by 0 bases, with 17 bases between the two germline ends. The V gene's germline CDR1 is SGHTA and CDR2 FQGNSA. This CDR3 contains 17 residues. This CDR3 reads CASSLRGGANSGNTIYF. The CDR3 DNA follows: TGTGCCAGCAGCCTCAGGGGAGGGGCCAACTCTGGAAACACCATATATTTT.

V usage is TRBV19 and J usage is TRBJ2-7; 9 bases are shared with TRBD2. V dropped 3 bases and J dropped 0; count of bases not matched to a gene: 9. CDR3 length: 17 residues. Germline V lookup: CDR1 LNHDA, CDR2 SQIVND (reference sequence). CDR3: CASSMARGGAYSYEQYF. In DNA, the CDR3 is TGTGCCAGTAGTATGGCCCGCGGGGGGGCTTACTCCTACGAGCAGTACTTC. The full variable domain, in which reference TRBV19 and TRBJ2-7 provide the parts outside the CDR3, is DGGITQSPKYLFRKEGQNVTLSCEQNLNHDAMYWYRQDPGQGLRLIYYSQIVNDFQKGDIAEGYSVSREKKESFPLTVTSAQKNPTAFYLCASSMARGGAYSYEQYFGPGTRLTVT.

The rearrangement links TRBV7-6 to TRBJ1-1; D gene unclear. This CDR3 spans 14 amino acids. Looked up from germline, CDR1 is SGHVS and CDR2 is FNYEAQ. V was pared by 5 bases and J by 6 bases, with 16 bases between. The CDR3 DNA is TGTGCCAGCAGCCCCGCCTACTTAGTGGCTGAAGCTTTCTTT. It specifies CASSPAYLVAEAFF.

The rearrangement uses TRBV5-1 and TRBJ1-2, with TRBD1 as a possible D gene (5 bases). Germline values: CDR1 SGHRS, CDR2 YFSETQ. CDR3 length equals 14 residues. Trimming removed 0 bases at V and 7 bases at J, with 13 bases between. The CDR3 loop is CASSLAGQGGGYTF. In DNA, the CDR3 is TGCGCCAGCAGCTTGGCAGGGCAGGGAGGTGGCTACACCTTC.

This chain links TRBV5-8 with TRBJ1-5; D is possibly TRBD1 (5 bases). Germline lookup yields CDR1 SGHTS and CDR2 YDEGEE. Trimming took 4 bases from V and 5 from J, leaving 7 bases between them. The CDR3 length is 12 residues. DNA for the CDR3: TGTGCCAGCAGCCTAGGGGATCAGCCCCAGCATTTT. It encodes CASSLGDQPQHF. Supplemented by reference TRBV5-8 and TRBJ1-5, the full variable domain reads EAGVTQSPTHLIKTRGQQATLRCSPISGHTSVYWYQQALGLGLQFLLWYDEGEERNRGNFPPRFSGRQFPNYSSELNVNALELEDSALYLCASSLGDQPQHFGDGTRLSIL.

V is TRBV28 and J is TRBJ2-1; TRBD1 might be the D (7 bases). The CDR3 length is 17 residues. With 4 bases removed from V and 7 bases from J, the gap between germline ends came to 23 bases. CDR1 is MDHEN and CDR2 is SYDVKM in the germline V gene. The chain's CDR3 is CASSSFLERGRDNEQFF. DNA for the CDR3: TGTGCCAGCAGTTCCTTCTTGGAGAGGGGGCGGGATAATGAGCAGTTCTTC.

This rearrangement joins TRBV19 to TRBJ1-5; TRBD1 might be the D (5 bases). Germline CDR1 and CDR2: LNHDA and SQIVND (reference sequence). The CDR3 spans 17 residues. The V end lost 5 bases, the J end lost 5 bases, and 22 bases lay between the germline ends. The CDR3 protein is CASSPTRDSGRHQPQHF. For the CDR3, the DNA is TGTGCCAGTAGTCCAACCCGGGACTCCGGGCGTCATCAGCCCCAGCATTTT.

J is TRBJ2-1 and V is TRBV7-2, with 10 bases identical to TRBD2. V was pared by 5 bases and J by 4 bases, with 8 bases of the junction left unmatched. This CDR3 has 16 amino acids. The germline V gene has CDR1 SGHTA and CDR2 FQGNSA. The CDR3 nucleotides are TGTGCCAGCAGCCGGGGTAGCGGGGGGAAATACAATGAGCAGTTCTTC. Translating it yields CASSRGSGGKYNEQFF.

The chain carries TRBV4-1 and TRBJ1-2, with D uncertain. The length of the CDR3 is 14 residues. Trimming took off 4 bases at V and 3 bases at J, with 12 bases between the two ends. Per the germline V gene, CDR1 is MGHRA and CDR2 is YSYEKL. CDR3: CASSPLLSDYGYTF. The CDR3 DNA reads as TGCGCCAGCAGCCCACTTTTATCCGACTATGGCTACACCTTC.

V is TRBV10-3 and J is TRBJ2-3, with D tentatively TRBD2 (5 bases). Per germline, CDR1 ENHRY and CDR2 SYGVKD. V was cut by 0 bases and J by 4 bases, with 26 bases left in between. The CDR3 length is 20 residues. The CDR3 protein is CAISESFSGFSGSMADTQYF. The DNA for the CDR3 is TGTGCCATCAGTGAGTCGTTCTCAGGTTTCAGCGGCAGTATGGCAGATACGCAGTATTTT.

The table lists this clone with a count of one. The gene calls are TRBV6-4 and TRBJ1-6; TRBD1 aligns across 10 bases. V shed 8 bases and J 11 bases; nucleotides not matched to a gene: 6. The CDR3 totals 13 residues. Germline CDR1 is MRHNA and CDR2 is SNTAGT. CDR3 sequence: CASQGTGEPPLHF. In DNA form, the CDR3 reads TGTGCCAGCCAAGGGACAGGGGAACCACCCCTCCACTTT.

The V call is TRBV28, the J call TRBJ1-4; D may be TRBD1 (5 bases). Germline V lookup: CDR1 MDHEN, CDR2 SYDVKM. The CDR3 loop spans 14 amino acids. Trimming left V 8 bases short and J 3 bases short, with 13 bases between. The DNA for the CDR3 is TGTGCCAGCGGTAGGAACAGGCCTAATGAAAAACTGTTTTTT. This translates into CASGRNRPNEKLFF.

The chain couples TRBV12-5 to TRBJ2-5; maybe TRBD2 (6 bases). Germline lookup yields CDR1 LGHNT and CDR2 FRNRAP. V was shortened by 8 bases and J by 4 bases, with 14 bases between the two germline ends. This CDR3 spans 13 amino acids. The CDR3 reads CASKQGRSETQYF. CDR3 nucleotides: TGTGCTAGTAAACAAGGGAGGTCAGAGACCCAGTACTTC.

The rearrangement links TRBV27 to TRBJ2-3; D gene ambiguous. The germline V gene has CDR1 MNHEY and CDR2 SMNVEV (reference sequence). This CDR3 is 14 amino acids long. V was trimmed by 2 bases and J by 0 bases, leaving 6 bases between them. Written as DNA, the CDR3 is TGTGCCAGCAGTTTACAGATTAGCACAGATACGCAGTATTTT. It codes for CASSLQISTDTQYF.